Each of the 21 T cell receptor beta chains below was sequenced from the same sample in a study. MiXCR, applied by TCRdb to the 5' RACE reads, yields one record per CDR3 protein. The sample has about 50,000 distinct CDR3 sequences, under 20% seen once. Sequenced: naive CD4+ T cells sorted from blood. The subset was: naive CD4+ T cells, CD4+CD45RA+CD25-. The source of these receptors is a female donor with breast cancer.

J is TRBJ2-7 and V is TRBV10-3; 9 bases are shared with TRBD1. The CDR3 spans 14 residues. The J segment lost 7 bases and the V segment lost 7 bases, leaving 11 bases of the junction unmatched. Germline loops: CDR1 ENHRY, CDR2 SYGVKD. CDR3: CAITTGQGEREQYF. Written as DNA, the CDR3 is TGTGCCATCACCACGGGACAGGGCGAGAGGGAGCAGTACTTC.

There are a few counts of this clonotype. The chain recombines TRBV28 with TRBJ1-1; 9 bases match TRBD1. V shed 4 bases and J 4 bases; nucleotides not matched to a gene: 7. Per the germline V gene, CDR1 is MDHEN and CDR2 is SYDVKM. The CDR3 consists of 15 residues. The CDR3 DNA is TGTGCCAGCAGTTCCTTCACAGGGGGCGGCACTGAAGCTTTCTTT. It is translated as CASSSFTGGGTEAFF.

This clonotype was picked up many times. The V call is TRBV5-1, the J call TRBJ2-6, with TRBD1 as a possible D gene (5 bases). This CDR3 has 15 amino acids. Trimming removed 5 bases at V and 0 bases at J, with 9 bases between. CDR1 is SGHRS, CDR2 YFSETQ, per germline. DNA of the CDR3: TGCGCCAGCAGTTTACAGGCCTCTGGGGCCAACGTCCTGACTTTC. This gives the protein CASSLQASGANVLTF. The full variable domain, completed using reference TRBV5-1 and TRBJ2-6, is KAGVTQTPRYLIKTRGQQVTLSCSPISGHRSVSWYQQTPGQGLQFLFEYFSETQRNKGNFPGRFSGRQFSNSRSEMNVSTLELGDSALYLCASSLQASGANVLTFGAGSRLTVL.

The chain recombines TRBV20-1 with TRBJ2-7; 10 nucleotides align to TRBD2. J gave up 6 bases and V 3 bases, and 8 bases lay outside the gene matches. Germline V gene sequence: CDR1 DFQATT, CDR2 SNEGSKA (reference sequence). The CDR3 is 14 residues long. The CDR3 protein is CSARRDSGRIEQYF. CDR3 DNA sequence: TGCAGTGCTAGGAGGGATAGCGGGAGGATCGAGCAGTACTTC.

This clonotype was found a few times. V is TRBV19 and J is TRBJ2-1; D unclear. The V end lost 3 bases, the J end lost 10 bases, and 13 bases lay between the germline ends. The CDR3 sequence is 13 residues long. Germline V gene sequence: CDR1 LNHDA, CDR2 SQIVND (reference sequence). CDR3 coding DNA: TGTGCCAGTAGTATGCTAGGGCCATCCGAGCAGTTCTTC. Its protein product is CASSMLGPSEQFF.

In its sample, this clonotype was seen many times. This chain uses TRBV5-1 with TRBJ1-1; no reliable D call. Trimming pared 0 bases from V and 1 base from J, leaving 7 bases between. The germline V gene has CDR1 SGHRS and CDR2 YFSETQ. The CDR3 covers 14 residues. The CDR3 DNA is TGCGCCAGCAGCTTGGTAGGGCAGAACACTGAAGCTTTCTTT. Its protein product is CASSLVGQNTEAFF.

The chain recombines TRBV9 with TRBJ2-2, with a possible D match to TRBD2 (6 bases). The CDR3 consists of 15 residues. Trimming left V 4 bases short and J 5 bases short, with 15 bases between. In germline, CDR1 is SGDLS, CDR2 YYNGEE. The CDR3 sequence is CASSLGLVVTGELFF. CDR3 coding DNA: TGTGCCAGCAGCTTGGGACTGGTGGTGACCGGGGAGCTGTTTTTT.

The sample holds a few counts of this clonotype. This chain connects TRBV5-1 to TRBJ1-1; D is unclear. This CDR3 has 13 residues. Trimming cost V 4 bases and J 0 bases, with 7 bases left between them. The V gene's germline CDR1 is SGHRS and CDR2 YFSETQ. The CDR3 sequence: CASSPLMNTEAFF. The DNA for the CDR3 is TGCGCCAGCAGCCCATTAATGAACACTGAAGCTTTCTTT.

In this sample, this clonotype turned up many times. The genes are TRBV29-1 and TRBJ2-3; 12 nucleotides align to TRBD2. Germline loops: CDR1 SQVTM, CDR2 ANQGSEA. The CDR3 is made up of 14 amino acids. J lost 6 bases, V lost 5 bases, and 6 bases had no gene match. The CDR3: CSVRASGRGDTQYF. CDR3 sequence (DNA): TGCAGCGTTCGGGCTAGCGGGAGGGGGGATACGCAGTATTTT.

About this clonotype: At one end, the junction sequence differs from germline, possibly due to a read error. The genes are TRBV24-1 and TRBJ2-2; TRBD2 might be the D (6 bases). The germline V gene encodes CDR1 KGHDR and CDR2 SFDVKD. The CDR3 has 13 amino acids. The CDR3 coding sequence is TGTGCCATGGGGGACTCGAACTCCGGGGAGCTGTTTTTT. This encodes CAMGDSNSGELFF.

The chain carries TRBV5-1 and TRBJ2-1; perhaps D is TRBD1 or TRBD2 (5 bases each). The CDR3 is 19 residues long. The germline V and J ends were trimmed by 3 bases and 0 bases, with 22 bases remaining between them. The germline V gene has CDR1 SGHRS and CDR2 YFSETQ. The CDR3 sequence: CASSSPGPAAPSSYNEQFF. The CDR3 bases are TGCGCCAGCAGCTCCCCGGGACCAGCGGCCCCGAGCTCCTACAATGAGCAGTTCTTC.

This clonotype appeared many times. The CDR3 DNA reads as TGTGCCAGCAGCTTAGACCCGAGCCACAATGAAGCTTTCTTT. It encodes CASSLDPSHNEAFF. The chain has TRBV7-2 and TRBJ1-1; D unresolved. This CDR3 spans 14 amino acids. Germline V gene sequence: CDR1 SGHTA, CDR2 FQGNSA. With 1 base removed from V and 7 bases from J, the gap between germline ends came to 13 bases.

In nucleotides, the CDR3 is TGTGCCAGTAGTAGGGAGGGTTTAACGAACACCGGGGAGCTGTTTTTT. Translating gives CASSREGLTNTGELFF. The chain combines TRBV19 with TRBJ2-2, with TRBD2 identical over 7 bases. The CDR3 has 16 amino acids. The J segment lost 0 bases and the V segment lost 4 bases, leaving 5 bases of the junction unmatched. Germline V gives CDR1 LNHDA, CDR2 SQIVND (reference sequence).

This clonotype occurred many times. V usage is TRBV5-1 and J usage is TRBJ2-7; D remains unclear. Germline-derived CDR1 and CDR2 are SGHRS and YFSETQ. The V gene lost 3 bases and the J gene lost 5 bases, with 18 bases spanning the gap. The CDR3 is made up of 15 amino acids. The CDR3 loop is CASSSGATWADEQYF. The DNA of the CDR3 is TGCGCCAGCAGCTCCGGAGCCACCTGGGCCGACGAGCAGTACTTC.

This clonotype was observed at least ten times. The chain recombines TRBV24-1 with TRBJ2-1, with 10 bases matching TRBD1. CDR1 is KGHDR and CDR2 is SFDVKD in the germline V gene. The trim removed 0 bases at V and 10 bases at J, leaving 14 bases unmatched. The CDR3 has 18 amino acids. CDR3 sequence: CATSDLGLGQGSGEEQFF. DNA of the CDR3: TGTGCCACCAGTGATTTGGGTTTGGGACAGGGGTCCGGAGAAGAGCAGTTCTTC.

Only a few counts were recorded for this clonotype. As DNA, the CDR3 is TGTGCCAGCTCACTGGTACGGGACGAGACCCAGTACTTC. Translating it yields CASSLVRDETQYF. The chain employs TRBV18 and TRBJ2-5, with D perhaps given as TRBD1 or TRBD2 (5 bases each). CDR3 length equals 13 residues. V lost 4 bases to trimming and J lost 5 bases, with 11 bases between them. Germline V lookup: CDR1 KGHSH, CDR2 LQKENI.

This clonotype was seen more than once but under ten times. V is TRBV6-5 and J is TRBJ1-2; unclear D gene. The CDR3 has 14 amino acids. Trimming stripped 6 bases from V and 3 bases from J, with 14 bases between. The germline CDR1 and CDR2 sequences are MNHEY and SVGAGI. DNA for the CDR3: TGTGCCAGCAGCAGACCGATGCCCTACTATGGCTACACCTTC. Translating gives CASSRPMPYYGYTF.

The CDR3 bases are TGTGCCAGCAGCTCGGAGGACAGGAGGGAAAAACTGTTTTTT. Protein product: CASSSEDRREKLFF. The rearrangement joins TRBV7-9 to TRBJ1-4, with 7 bases matching TRBD1. The CDR3 is 14 amino acids. J gave up 8 bases and V 4 bases, and 7 bases lay outside the gene matches. CDR1 is SEHNR and CDR2 is FQNEAQ in the germline V gene (reference sequence).

The chain links TRBV18 to TRBJ1-5; D might be TRBD1 (6 bases). The germline gives CDR1 KGHSH, CDR2 LQKENI. The CDR3 covers 14 residues. Between the trimmed V and J ends, which lost 2 bases and 1 base, there was a span of 6 bases. CDR3 sequence: CASSPDRSNQPQHF. CDR3 DNA sequence: TGTGCCAGCTCACCAGACAGGAGCAATCAGCCCCAGCATTTT.

This clonotype was detected a few times. One junction end does not reproduce the germline sequence, and a read error may be involved. V gene TRBV5-1 combines with J gene TRBJ1-4; D possibly corresponds to TRBD1 (6 bases). Germline lookup yields CDR1 SGHRS and CDR2 YFSETQ. CDR3 length equals 14 residues. Here the CDR3 DNA reads TGCGCCAGCTCCGAGACAGGAGATAATAAAAAACTGTTTTTT. Translation: CASSETGDNKKLFF.

The rearrangement joins TRBV20-1 to TRBJ1-2; the D gene is possibly TRBD1 (5 bases). The length of the CDR3 is 13 residues. Germline V gene data show CDR1 as DFQATT and CDR2 as SNEGSKA (reference sequence). V was trimmed by 6 bases and J by 3 bases, leaving 14 bases between them. The CDR3 loop reads CSAPYGADYGYTF. Written as DNA, the CDR3 is TGCAGTGCCCCATATGGGGCCGACTATGGCTACACCTTC.